Listed below are T cell receptor beta chains from one sample, sequenced in a study of identical twins. TCRdb recomputed calls from the 5' RACE reads with MiXCR, one row per CDR3 protein. The sample yields about 530,000 distinct CDR3 sequences, around 20% seen once. The sample also formed part of further work on yellow fever vaccine responses in identical twins.

The specimen sequenced was CD4+ T cells sorted from blood. The receptors come from a woman in her late teens or twenties in good health. Each CDR3 is given with its conserved first and last residue. Each record gives: V gene, CDR3 protein.

>TRBV5-5
CASSPQTTVAYNSPLHF
>TRBV5-1
CASSPGQGVLAKNIQYF
>TRBV18
CASSPPVSNYGYTF
>TRBV5-1
CASSLPLGDTQYF
>TRBV29-1
CSVTGANQETQYF
>TRBV12-3/TRBV12-4
CASSIGRVNSPLHF
>TRBV28
CASRFSDRVEQYF
>TRBV18
CASSPPLGGYEQYF
>TRBV29-1
CSVISGGSPEQFF
>TRBV4-1
CASSQEWQQLYEQYF
>TRBV5-1
CASSSSGGGDEQFF
>TRBV2
CASSEFGEGQFF
>TRBV5-1
CASSLAVWEAQYF
>TRBV10-3
CAISERAGEAFF
>TRBV18
CASSPRGTLAGRQETQYF
>TRBV3-1
CASSPRDRGWSTEAFF
>TRBV3-1
CASSQGLKNIQYF
>TRBV20-1
CSAPGTSNEQFF
>TRBV7-9
CASSPGAEAFF
>TRBV6-2/TRBV6-3
CASSYPAVGGRGGSTDTQYF
>TRBV20-1
CSARKFGGNEQFF
>TRBV3-1
CASTREGVGNIQYF
>TRBV10-3
CAISDRMNTEAFF
>TRBV7-8
CASSLREGWLDTQYF
>TRBV15
CATSRGRGQAFNEKLFF
>TRBV12-3/TRBV12-4
CASSSNDRGRSETQYF
>TRBV3-1
CASSQVDRDTQYF
>TRBV4-1
CASSQAGTSGTDTQYF
>TRBV29-1
CSADASGRTDTQYF
>TRBV29-1
CSVGLGAIQETQYF
>TRBV4-2
CASSQVSGHSNEQFF
>TRBV5-1
CASSLEGGKNIQYF
>TRBV3-1
CASTHSTGDTGELFF
>TRBV2
CASSAGTGVYNSPLHF
>TRBV24-1
CATVGPPNTEAFF
>TRBV5-1
CASSPPGAGGYNEQFF
>TRBV19
CASSGGRGLFF
>TRBV5-1
CASSLARLGSGSTDTQYF
>TRBV11-2
CASSADRGLAYEQYF
>TRBV7-6
CASSQTGVNSPLHF
>TRBV11-3
CASSLERGLGYTF
>TRBV7-2
CASSSKIGLAGYNEQFF
>TRBV20-1
CSTRGGGGRETQYF
>TRBV9
CASSVDYGEQFF
>TRBV7-9
CASSSLTSSYNEQFF
>TRBV6-1
CASRGTGQETQYF
>TRBV7-6
CASSLEPGSYNSPLHF
>TRBV11-2
CASSPPNVAGDTEQFF
>TRBV5-1
CASSPSTRQGGVLNTEAFF